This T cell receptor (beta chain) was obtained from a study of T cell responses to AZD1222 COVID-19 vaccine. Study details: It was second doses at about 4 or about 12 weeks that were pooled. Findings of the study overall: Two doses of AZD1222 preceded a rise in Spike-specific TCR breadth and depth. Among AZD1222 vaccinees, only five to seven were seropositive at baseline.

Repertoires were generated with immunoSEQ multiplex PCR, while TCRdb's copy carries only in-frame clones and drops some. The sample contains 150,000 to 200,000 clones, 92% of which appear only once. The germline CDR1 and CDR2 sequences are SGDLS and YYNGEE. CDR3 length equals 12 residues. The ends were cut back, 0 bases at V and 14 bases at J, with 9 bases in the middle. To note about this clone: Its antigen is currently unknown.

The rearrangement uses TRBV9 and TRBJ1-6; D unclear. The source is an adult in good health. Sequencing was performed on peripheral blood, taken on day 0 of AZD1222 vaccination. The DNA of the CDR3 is TGTGCCAGCAGCGTAGACTTCGAATCCCTCCACTTT. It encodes CASSVDFESLHF.